This T cell receptor (beta chain) derives from a study of T cells in women clearing cervical HPV infection. Study in general: For cases, blood was sampled a median approximately 150 days after lesion detection, interquartile range roughly 80 to 200 days. Study-wide results and limits: CIN3+ cases had significantly higher TCR richness than controls; evenness did not differ.

Concerning this clone itself: Its target is unknown.

Produced via immunoSEQ multiplex PCR; TCRdb's table is partial and in-frame only. The repertoire table contains tens of thousands of clones. The TCR comes from a woman between 18 and 70 years old with a cervical HPV16 infection that either progressed to CIN3+ or cleared (not recorded which). Sample: blood buffy coat.

The DNA read from the CDR3 is TGCAGTGCTAGAGTTGGTAGCGGGAGGCAAAACAATGAG. This translates into CSARVGSGRQNNE. The complete CDR3 protein is CSARVGSGRQNNEQFF. The rearrangement joins TRBV20-1 to TRBJ2-1; 10 nucleotides match TRBD2. The CDR3 end lies 3 residues beyond the end of the read and is filled in from the germline J gene. The CDR3 runs 16 residues. V lost 1 base, J lost 5 bases, and 8 bases stayed unmatched. The germline V gene encodes CDR1 DFQATT and CDR2 SNEGSKA (reference sequence).